This TCR beta chain was profiled in a study of cytomegalovirus exposure and HLA in healthy donors. Study information: Some 85 million unique TCRs, all from HLA-typed donors, were included in an early release of the data.

With 60 Vbeta and 13 Jbeta primers, the PCR was carried out. Assay used: immunoSEQ multiplex PCR; TCRdb lists only in-frame clones, some missing. This sample has about 130,000 clones, with about four fifths found just once. Germline-derived CDR1 and CDR2 are SGHDN and FVKESK. V lost 0 bases, J lost 7 bases, and 16 bases lay in between. This CDR3 region has 16 residues. Overall study findings and caveats: Analyses of presence/absence relied on an assumption of roughly uniform sequencing depth across donors. Among TCR beta chains, those listed as cytomegalovirus-associated numbered about 160. Later analysis associated a missense DCLRE1C variant with TCR beta V- and J-gene trimming.

With respect to this clone: Its antigen is not known.

The rearrangement uses TRBV14 and TRBJ2-1, with D possibly being TRBD1 (5 bases). Sequencing was performed on PBMCs. This clonotype was obtained from a man younger than 35 in good health and CMV-seronegative. For the CDR3, the DNA is TGTGCCAGCAGCCAAGACGTGGGGCGGTTGTCAAATGAGCAGTTCTTC. The encoded protein is CASSQDVGRLSNEQFF.